The 2 T cell receptor beta chains in this list originate from one sample, sequenced in a study of radiotherapy plus CTLA-4 blockade in lung cancer. Assay used: immunoSEQ multiplex PCR; TCRdb lists only in-frame clones, some missing. The sample shows approximately 73,000 clones, around 86% of them seen only once. Here the sequenced sample was peripheral blood, taken from a patient treated with radiotherapy plus ipilimumab. The receptor set was obtained from a human donor with non-small cell lung cancer that progressed on radiotherapy plus ipilimumab.

This clone came up once. The chain couples TRBV5-1 to TRBJ2-1, with 8 bases lining up with TRBD1. Germline V gene data show CDR1 as SGHRS and CDR2 as YFSETQ. V trimming: 3 bases; J trimming: 15 bases; junction bases outside the gene matches: 5. CDR3 length: 11 amino acids. The CDR3 loop reads CASSSGQEVFF. The CDR3 DNA is TGCGCCAGCAGCTCGGGACAGGAAGTGTTCTTC.

The chain couples TRBV11-2 to TRBJ2-2, with D perhaps matching TRBD2 (5 bases). With 4 bases removed from V and 5 bases from J, the gap between germline ends came to 11 bases. The germline CDR1 and CDR2 sequences are SGHAT and FQNNGV. There are 14 residues in the CDR3. DNA for the CDR3: TGTGCCAGCAGCTGGACTGCCGGGACCGGGGAGCTGTTTTTT. Residues: CASSWTAGTGELFF.